The T cell receptor (beta chain) under discussion was sequenced for a study of T cells in Graves' hyperthyroidism and ophthalmopathy. Broader study findings: A median about 6 months before onset, the model predicted ophthalmopathy.

This clonotype was picked up many times. Its antigen remains unknown. Patients aged 18 to 65 had newly diagnosed hyperthyroidism that had lasted under 2 months. Authors of the study amplified TCR beta CDR3 regions from RNA transcripts. An initial round of RT-PCR targeting the TCR CDR3 relied on the HTBI primer set. One entry per CDR3 protein results from TCRdb running MiXCR on the multiplex PCR reads. In the table there are 250,000 to 300,000 distinct CDR3 sequences, 13% of which are singletons. The sample taken for sequencing was blood. The sequence was obtained from a woman aged 25-40 years with Graves' hyperthyroidism that later progressed to Graves' ophthalmopathy.

DNA for the CDR3: TGTGCCAGCAGCCCAAGACAGGGGAACACTGAAGCTTTCTTT. It translates to CASSPRQGNTEAFF. V is TRBV12-3 or TRBV12-4 and J is TRBJ1-1; 7 nucleotides line up with TRBD1. The length of the CDR3 is 14 residues. J was trimmed by 1 base and V by 6 bases; bases with no gene match: 5.